This T cell receptor (beta chain) is drawn from a study of blood T cell repertoires in COVID-19. At the level of the study: Two negative PCRs, clearance, or symptom resolution were required of recovered Cohort 3 donors.

Only in-frame clones appear in the TCRdb table, and some are missing; sequencing was by immunoSEQ multiplex PCR. Here the sample spans some 330,000 clones, more than 75% being singletons. The germline gives CDR1 GTSNPN, CDR2 SVGIG (reference sequence). The V end lost 4 bases, the J end lost 1 base, and 10 bases lay between the germline ends. The CDR3 runs to 13 residues. The origin of this receptor is a middle-aged man in a cohort exposed to, infected with or recovered from COVID-19 (not recorded which). What was sequenced was PBMCs or T cells enriched from blood (not recorded which). The chain uses TRBV30 and TRBJ1-1; no clear D. CDR3 residues: CAWKKTWNTEAFF. CDR3 DNA sequence: TGTGCCTGGAAAAAGACATGGAACACTGAAGCTTTCTTT.